This T cell receptor beta chain was sequenced during a study of shared clonotypes between healthy human individuals. General observations from the study: Estimated richness values were generally larger in naive subsets than in memory subsets.

TCRdb keeps only in-frame clones here, not all; method: immunoSEQ multiplex PCR. The repertoire holds approximately 1,000,000 clones, with 70% to 85% as singletons. This clone occurred many times. No antigen is known for it. The V and J ends lost 4 bases and 5 bases, in that order; junction bases with no gene match: 7. The CDR3 is made up of 15 amino acids. In germline, CDR1 is MGHRA, CDR2 YSYEKL. Material for sequencing was memory CD4+ T cells from PBMCs. Subset meaning: CD45RA-negative fraction. The sequence was collected from a man between 18 and 35 years old in good health. Some clones in this sample may be carry-over from other donors' samples. The chain combines TRBV4-1 with TRBJ2-1; 8 bases match TRBD1. In DNA form, the CDR3 reads TGCGCCAGCAGCCCAGCCCGACAGGGGAACAATGAGCAGTTCTTC. It translates to CASSPARQGNNEQFF.